Below are 3 T cell receptor beta chains sequenced from a single sample in a study of neurological immune-mediated disorders. MiXCR, run by TCRdb on the 5' RACE reads, gives a single entry per CDR3 protein. This table holds tens of thousands of distinct CDR3 sequences, about 14% found once. The sequenced sample was CD4+ T cells from blood. The receptor set was obtained from a woman aged 55-70 years with HTLV-1-associated myelopathy (HAM/TSP).

This clonotype was seen a single time. The chain has TRBV20-1 and TRBJ1-1; no firm D call. Germline V gene lookup returns CDR1 DFQATT and CDR2 SNEGSKA (reference sequence). The CDR3 has 11 residues. Trimming stripped 2 bases from V and 4 bases from J, with 5 bases between. The CDR3 nucleotides read TGCAGTGCTAGATTTAGCACTGAAGCTTTCTTT. Its protein is CSARFSTEAFF.

This clonotype was observed many times. The V call is TRBV3-1, the J call TRBJ2-7, with D possibly TRBD2 on 6 matching bases. Germline lookup yields CDR1 LGHDT and CDR2 YNNKEL (reference sequence). V dropped 3 bases and J dropped 2 bases, with 14 bases sitting between them. The CDR3 has 15 residues. The CDR3 loop reads CASSQSGQTAYEQYF. The DNA for the CDR3 is TGTGCCAGCAGCCAGAGCGGGCAGACCGCCTACGAGCAGTACTTC.

This clonotype appeared many times. The genes are TRBV3-1 and TRBJ2-3; 8 positions agree with TRBD2. The CDR3 sequence is 16 residues long. The germline CDR1 and CDR2 sequences are LGHDT and YNNKEL (reference sequence). Trimming at V came to 1 base and at J to 0 bases, leaving 3 bases not matched to a gene. This CDR3 reads CASSQATSASTDTQYF. The CDR3 DNA follows: TGTGCCAGCAGCCAAGCGACTAGCGCTAGCACAGATACGCAGTATTTT.